Listed below are T cell receptor beta chains from one sample, sequenced in a study of blood T cell repertoires in COVID-19. Clones were read by immunoSEQ multiplex PCR, and TCRdb kept only the in-frame ones, dropping some. This table has about 190,000 clones, roughly 80% appearing once. The sample taken for sequencing was peripheral blood. The receptors were sampled from a middle-aged woman with acute or convalescent COVID-19. CDR3s include the opening cysteine and the closing phenylalanine or tryptophan. The D gene is left open where the match is weak. Only part of the rows carry a size: once, few, many, or a class if the clone is expanded.

v_call	cdr3_length	j_call	clone_size	d_call	cdr3_nt	cdr3_aa
TRBV27	14	TRBJ2-3	few	.	TGTGCCAGCAGTTTTAATAGGGGTTCAGATACGCAGTATTTT	CASSFNRGSDTQYF
TRBV4-2	17	TRBJ1-6	.	.	TGTGCCAGCAGCCAAGATATAGTTCCACCAGGGAGGTCACCCCTCCACTTT	CASSQDIVPPGRSPLHF
TRBV10-2	12	TRBJ1-1	.	TRBD1	TGCGCCAGTCAAGACAGGGGAACTGAAGCTTTCTTT	CASQDRGTEAFF
TRBV5-1	16	TRBJ2-7	.	.	TGCGCCAGCAGCTCAGGATGGGGCTCGAGCTCCTACGAGCAGTACTTC	CASSSGWGSSSYEQYF
TRBV9	15	TRBJ2-1	.	.	TGTGCCAGCACCAGGGATTCCAGCTCCTACAATGAGCAGTTCTTC	CASTRDSSSYNEQFF
TRBV28	12	TRBJ1-3	.	.	TGTGCCAGCAGCAACTCTGGAAACACCATATATTTT	CASSNSGNTIYF
TRBV28	16	TRBJ2-1	.	TRBD2	TGTGCCAGCACTTTAGCGGGACTAGCGGGAGACAATGAGCAGTTCTTC	CASTLAGLAGDNEQFF
TRBV12-3/TRBV12-4	12	TRBJ2-2	.	.	TGTGCCAGCAGTTTCACAGGCGGGGAGCTGTTTTTT	CASSFTGGELFF
TRBV6-5	14	TRBJ1-2	few	TRBD1	TGTGCCAGCACCATGGACAGGGGGCGGGGTGGCTACACCTTC	CASTMDRGRGGYTF
TRBV3-1/TRBV3-2	14	TRBJ1-5	.	.	TGTGCCAGCAGCCAGGGAGGCGGCAATCAGCCCCAGCATTTT	CASSQGGGNQPQHF
TRBV11-3	15	TRBJ2-1	.	TRBD1	TGTGCCAGCAGCTTAGGTGGGACAGGTTTCAATGAGCAGTTCTTC	CASSLGGTGFNEQFF
TRBV15	16	TRBJ2-7	.	TRBD2	TGTGCCACCAGCAGAGAGGGGGGGACGGAGACCTACGAGCAGTACTTC	CATSREGGTETYEQYF
TRBV7-9	13	TRBJ1-1	.	.	TGTGCCAGCAGCCCGGGATTGGGGACTGAAGCTTTCTTT	CASSPGLGTEAFF
TRBV19	14	TRBJ2-7	many	TRBD1	TGTGCCAGTAGCCATGGACAGGGGTCGCGCGAGCAGTACTTC	CASSHGQGSREQYF
TRBV2	15	TRBJ1-5	.	.	TGTGCCAGCAGGCCGGGGAAAGCGGGGAATCAGCCCCAGCATTTT	CASRPGKAGNQPQHF
TRBV7-2	16	TRBJ1-4	.	.	TGTGCCAGCAGCTTAGTGGGGGGGACCATTCGTGAAAAACTGTTTTTT	CASSLVGGTIREKLFF
TRBV2	11	TRBJ2-3	.	.	TGTGCCAGCAGTGTCGCAGATACGCAGTATTTT	CASSVADTQYF
TRBV30	15	TRBJ2-1	.	TRBD1	TGTGCCTGGAGCGACAGGGTCCGCTCCTACAATGAGCAGTTCTTC	CAWSDRVRSYNEQFF
TRBV28	15	TRBJ2-7	.	TRBD2	TGTGCCAGCAGCCTTTCGGGGGGGCGCGTCTACGAGCAGTACTTC	CASSLSGGRVYEQYF
TRBV12-5	12	TRBJ2-7	few	.	TGTGCTAGTGGTTTGTCGGTCTTTCCGCAGTACTTC	CASGLSVFPQYF
TRBV6-5	12	TRBJ2-7	.	.	TGTGCCAGCAGGGGCAATTTCTACGAGCAGTACTTC	CASRGNFYEQYF
TRBV27	15	TRBJ2-1	.	TRBD2	TGTGCCAGCAGTCGAAGGACTAGCGGGTATAATGAGCAGTTCTTC	CASSRRTSGYNEQFF
TRBV6-6	15	TRBJ2-2	.	TRBD1	TGTGCCAGCAGTCCAGTGACAGGGGTTCCCGGGGAGCTGTTTTTT	CASSPVTGVPGELFF
TRBV30	13	TRBJ1-1	.	.	TGTGCCTGGAGTGTACCGGGAAACACTGAAGCTTTCTTT	CAWSVPGNTEAFF
TRBV5-1	15	TRBJ2-2	.	TRBD2	TGCGCCAGCAAAGGACTAGCGGTGAACACCGGGGAGCTGTTTTTT	CASKGLAVNTGELFF
TRBV5-1	14	TRBJ1-4	.	TRBD1	TGCGCCAGCAGCTTGGGACAGGGGTTGGAAAAACTGTTTTTT	CASSLGQGLEKLFF
TRBV3-1/TRBV3-2	15	TRBJ2-1	.	TRBD2	TGTGCCAGCAGAACCGGACTAGCGCCAGGCAATGAGCAGTTCTTC	CASRTGLAPGNEQFF
TRBV27	15	TRBJ2-2	.	.	TGTGCCAGCAGTTTGGGTTCGATCAGGGCCGGGGAGCTGTTTTTT	CASSLGSIRAGELFF
TRBV27	16	TRBJ1-5	.	.	TGTGCCAGCAGTCCGTCTCAAGGCGAGGCGGATCAGCCCCAGCATTTT	CASSPSQGEADQPQHF
TRBV18	17	TRBJ1-1	few	.	TGTGCCAGCTCACCGCCAGGGCGGTCCGATATTAGGACTGAAGCTTTCTTT	CASSPPGRSDIRTEAFF
TRBV27	13	TRBJ2-7	.	.	TGTGCCAGCAGTTTAGAGTGGGGGCACGAGCAGTACTTC	CASSLEWGHEQYF
TRBV7-9	14	TRBJ1-1	once	TRBD1	TGTGCCAGCAGCTTTCGGGACAGGGACGCTGAAGCTTTCTTT	CASSFRDRDAEAFF
TRBV3-1/TRBV3-2	14	TRBJ1-6	.	TRBD1	TGTGCCAGCAGCCTTACAGACAGGGATTCACCCCTCCACTTT	CASSLTDRDSPLHF
TRBV7-2	16	TRBJ2-5	.	TRBD2	TGTGCCAGCAGCGGAACTAGCGGGGGGGCCCGTGAGACCCAGTACTTC	CASSGTSGGARETQYF
TRBV5-1	14	TRBJ2-2	.	.	TGCGCCAGCAGCGGTACAGGGTTTGCCGGGGAGCTGTTTTTT	CASSGTGFAGELFF
TRBV6-5	11	TRBJ2-3	once	.	TGTGCCAGCAGGGGGCAAGATACGCAGTATTTT	CASRGQDTQYF
TRBV12-5	15	TRBJ2-1	.	TRBD2	TGTGCTAGTGGTTTTTCGCTAGCGGGAGTAGATGAGCAGTTCTTC	CASGFSLAGVDEQFF
TRBV19	15	TRBJ1-2	.	TRBD1	TGTGCCAGTAGTCCAGACAGGGGGCAAGACTATGGCTACACCTTC	CASSPDRGQDYGYTF
TRBV6-6	13	TRBJ1-2	.	.	TGTGCCAGCAGCCGGGACACCCGATATGGCTACACCTTC	CASSRDTRYGYTF
TRBV4-1	13	TRBJ1-2	.	.	TGCGCCAGCAGCCAATTGGCCTCCTATGGCTACACCTTC	CASSQLASYGYTF